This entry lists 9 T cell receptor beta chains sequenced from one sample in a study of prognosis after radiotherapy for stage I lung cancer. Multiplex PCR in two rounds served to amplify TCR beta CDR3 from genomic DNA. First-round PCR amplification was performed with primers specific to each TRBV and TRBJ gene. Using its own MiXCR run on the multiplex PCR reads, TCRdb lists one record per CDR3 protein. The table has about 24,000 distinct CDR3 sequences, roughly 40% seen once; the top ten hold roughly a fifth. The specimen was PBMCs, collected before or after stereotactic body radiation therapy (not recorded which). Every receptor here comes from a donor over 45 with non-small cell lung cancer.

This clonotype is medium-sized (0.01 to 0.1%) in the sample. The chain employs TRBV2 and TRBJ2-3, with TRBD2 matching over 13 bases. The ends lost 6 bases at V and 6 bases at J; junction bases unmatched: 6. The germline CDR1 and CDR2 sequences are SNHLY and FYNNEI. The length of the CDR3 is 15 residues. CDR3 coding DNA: TGTGCCAGCAGCGCACTAGCGGGAGGGTGGGATACGCAGTATTTT. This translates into CASSALAGGWDTQYF.

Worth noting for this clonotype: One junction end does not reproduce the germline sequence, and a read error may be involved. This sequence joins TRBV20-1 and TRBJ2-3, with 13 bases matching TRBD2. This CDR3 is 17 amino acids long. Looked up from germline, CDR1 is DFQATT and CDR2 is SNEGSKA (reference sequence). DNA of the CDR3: TGTATTGCTCCCCGACTAGCGGGAGGTACTGTCACAGATACGCAGTATTTT. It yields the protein CIAPRLAGGTVTDTQYF.

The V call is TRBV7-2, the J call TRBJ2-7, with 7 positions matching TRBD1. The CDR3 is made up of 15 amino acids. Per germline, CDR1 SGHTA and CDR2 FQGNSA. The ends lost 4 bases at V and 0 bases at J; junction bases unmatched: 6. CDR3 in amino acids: CASSSTGVSSYEQYF. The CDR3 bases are TGTGCCAGCAGCTCTACAGGGGTAAGCTCCTACGAGCAGTACTTC.

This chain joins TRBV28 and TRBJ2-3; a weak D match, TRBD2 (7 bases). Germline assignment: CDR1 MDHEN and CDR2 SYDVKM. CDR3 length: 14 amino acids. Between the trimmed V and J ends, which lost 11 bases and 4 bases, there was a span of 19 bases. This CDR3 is CAVLGGRGADTQYF. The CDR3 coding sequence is TGTGCCGTGCTAGGGGGGAGGGGGGCAGATACGCAGTATTTT.

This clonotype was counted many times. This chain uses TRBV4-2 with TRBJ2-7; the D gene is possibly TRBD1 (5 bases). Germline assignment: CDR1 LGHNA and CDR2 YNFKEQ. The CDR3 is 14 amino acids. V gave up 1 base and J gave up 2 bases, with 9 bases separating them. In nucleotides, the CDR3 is TGTGCCAGCAGCCAAGGGCAGGGCACCTACGAGCAGTACTTC. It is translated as CASSQGQGTYEQYF.

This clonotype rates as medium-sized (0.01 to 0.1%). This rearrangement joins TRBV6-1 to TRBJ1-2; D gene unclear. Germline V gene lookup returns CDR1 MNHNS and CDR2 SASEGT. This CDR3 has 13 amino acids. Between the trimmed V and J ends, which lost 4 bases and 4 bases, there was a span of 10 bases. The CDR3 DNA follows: TGTGCCAGCAGTGTGGAACGGATCTATGGCTACACCTTC. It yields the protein CASSVERIYGYTF.

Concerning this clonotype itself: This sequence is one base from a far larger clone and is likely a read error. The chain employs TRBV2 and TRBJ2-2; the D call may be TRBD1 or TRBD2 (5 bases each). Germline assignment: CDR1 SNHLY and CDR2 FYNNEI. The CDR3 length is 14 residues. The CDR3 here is CATSGGGETGELFF. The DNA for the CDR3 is TGTGCCACCAGTGGTGGGGGAGAAACCGGGGAGCTGTTTTTT.

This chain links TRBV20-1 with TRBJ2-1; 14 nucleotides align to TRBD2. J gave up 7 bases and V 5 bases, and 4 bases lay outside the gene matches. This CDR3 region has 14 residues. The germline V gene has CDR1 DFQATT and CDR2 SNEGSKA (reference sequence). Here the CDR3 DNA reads TGCAGTGCTGCCGGGACTAGCGGGAGAAATGAGCAGTTCTTC. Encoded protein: CSAAGTSGRNEQFF.

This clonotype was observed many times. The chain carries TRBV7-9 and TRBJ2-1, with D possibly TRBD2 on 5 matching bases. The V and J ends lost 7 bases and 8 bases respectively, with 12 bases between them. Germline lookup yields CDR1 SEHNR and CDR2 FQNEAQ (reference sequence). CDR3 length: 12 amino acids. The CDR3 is CASTGNGDEQFF. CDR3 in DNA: TGTGCCAGCACCGGAAACGGGGATGAGCAGTTCTTC.